This T cell receptor beta chain was recorded in a study of cytomegalovirus exposure and HLA in healthy donors (dated by TCRdb to about 2017). Context from the whole study: According to an earlier analysis of 587 of the donors, some 180 million T cells yielded approximately 120 million unique TCR beta sequences and about 300 Gb of sequence data. An early release that covered some 640 HLA-typed donors contained around 300 gigabases of sequencing data and tens of millions of unique TCR sequences. The genetic ancestry cluster associated with self-reported Caucasian donors included 70% to 85% of the approximately 430 genotyped donors. The aim of the study was to test whether cataloging public T cell receptors could identify signatures of past pathogen exposure. Using immunosequencing, the study profiled T cell repertoires from about 610 subjects and related those repertoires to cytomegalovirus serostatus. Besides the first cohort of 500 to 700 subjects, a separate validation cohort made up of 120 different subjects was used. To predict cytomegalovirus infection status, the study brought together high-throughput TCR immunosequencing, statistical association of individual TCRs with disease status, and machine learning. A later analysis re-analyzed previously published TCR beta repertoires from approximately 700 donors and added high-resolution HLA genotyping to study TCR occurrence patterns. The later analysis used no new phenotypic data to find candidate immune exposures, relying instead on TCR beta sequences and their occurrence across donors. To decide whether each TCR beta V gene segment behaved as functional or pseudogenic, an earlier analysis of approximately 620 of the donors relied on high-throughput TCR beta sequencing. Donor age, sex, ethnicity and CMV serostatus were collected together with the repertoire data. In a later genetic analysis, genome-wide SNP genotypes for about 65% of the roughly 700 donors were used, and that subset was treated as a discovery cohort. All discovery cohort repertoires had been generated using a single sequencing platform. HLA typing included class I and class II loci at four-digit resolution. Typing coverage varied by locus: roughly 629-640 donors for A, B, C, DRB1 and DQB1; approximately 560 for DQA1; over 600 for DPA1; approximately 490 for DPB1. Several DR-DQ haplotypes were treated as single units for association and clustering because of strong linkage in the cohort. Among some 400 genotyped donors of the cohort, an average of approximately 240,000 unique TCR beta nucleotide sequences was sequenced per donor, of which approximately 18% were non-productive. Overall study outcomes, separate from this receptor: Correlated functional status among segregating V segments might reflect linkage disequilibrium, but an unknown experimental factor could not be ruled out. CMV serostatus was the only immune exposure information available for the cohort. In a later analysis, 16,951 TCR beta sequences were associated with specific HLA alleles at a false discovery rate of 0.05. Several of the top co-occurrence clusters appeared to be linked to parvovirus B19, influenza, CMV and Epstein-Barr virus, according to a later analysis. A later analysis found that HLA-associated TCR beta chains were more clonally expanded and had lower generation probabilities than equally common non-associated chains. In an earlier analysis of some 550 of the donors, most TCR beta V segments were observed in productive rearrangements about 90% or about 30% of the time, broadly matching IMGT annotations. In both the original and validation cohorts, the classifier was reported to diagnose cytomegalovirus status with high specificity and sensitivity. A cluster of highly shared sequence variants was judged likely to be a technical artifact of the sequencing pipeline. When HLA alleles, especially DR and DQ, strongly co-occurred, attributing TCR associations to individual alleles was difficult. In the study, about 150 TCR beta chains were listed as associated with cytomegalovirus. The authors suggested that the approach could potentially be extended to other disease states and immunological phenotypes. The 87-base-pair reads could not distinguish some IMGT-functional V segments, including TRBV6-2 and TRBV6-3, so those segments were excluded. Most TCR sequences were seen in very few donors, while some public TCRs were found in many individuals. In a later genetic analysis, a missense DCLRE1C variant was associated with V-gene and J-gene trimming of TCR beta chains, and the association was replicated in an independent cohort. In vitro tests confirmed that a few of the cytomegalovirus-associated TCR beta chains recognize cytomegalovirus antigens. In this cohort, only TCR beta chains were sequenced, and detectable features were limited by the absence of alpha or paired-chain data. The presence/absence analyses assumed that sequencing depth was roughly uniform across donors, and that assumption may not be true. Most CMV-associated TCR beta chains appeared to be HLA-restricted in a later analysis, and the HLA associations seemed to be driven largely by CMV exposure. According to a later analysis, TCR association rates differed among HLA loci, with DRB1 alleles showing the most associated TCRs and HLA-C alleles showing the fewest. A further reported finding was that TCR beta sequences accurately predicted the HLA-A and HLA-B alleles for most subjects in the first cohort. According to a later genetic analysis, donors in an Asian-associated ancestry cluster had fewer N-insertions in productive TCRs than the approximately 650-donor mean. Because HLA typing was missing for some donors at each locus, association tests included only the typed subset. Fewer than 20 rarely observed V segments, including chromosome 9 orphons, were excluded from the earlier analysis of approximately 500 of the donors because counts were too low.

Library preparation was by the immunoSEQ multiplex PCR assay. The multiplex PCR relied on a mix of 60 forward primers for TCR Vbeta segments and 13 reverse primers for TCR Jbeta segments. The CDR3 region of rearranged TCR beta genes was amplified from genomic DNA with a multiplex PCR assay. On the Illumina HiSeq System, the amplified TCR beta libraries were sequenced as 87-base-pair reads. As for how the authors treated the data: A later analysis tallied 75 million to 85 million unique TCR beta chains across the 610 or so repertoires, and about 12 million of those chains were shared by two or more donors. Raw reads were error-corrected and collapsed into unique sequences with a nearest-neighbor algorithm that merged closely related sequences to remove PCR and sequencing errors. CDR3 sequences were aligned to IMGT reference sequences to assign V, D and J gene segments. For a sequence to be retained, a match of at least six nucleotides was required to both a V gene segment and a J gene segment. A rearrangement was called productive if the CDR3 had no stop codons and remained in frame with V and J, and every other rearrangement was called non-productive. CDR3 was defined according to IMGT convention as the region running from the second conserved V-encoded cysteine to the conserved J-encoded phenylalanine. Sequences without an unambiguous match to a single V gene segment were excluded from the earlier analysis of several hundred of the donors. An earlier analysis of 587 of the donors classified V segments as functional when productive rearrangements were above 56.7% and as segregating when the standard deviation between donors was above 5%. A statistical classification framework was developed to diagnose cytomegalovirus status using the catalog of TCR beta chain sequences. In a later analysis, TCR nucleotide sequences were compared against IMGT/GENE-DB human TR gene sequences so that V and J genes could be assigned. In a later analysis, CDR3 sequences and most-parsimonious VDJ recombination scenarios were assigned using the TCRdist pipeline. In a later analysis, each TCR beta chain was defined by its CDR3 amino acid sequence together with its V-gene family, and reads lacking a unique V-gene family were excluded. As a way to deal with suspected cross-contamination and a sequencing artifact, a later analysis dropped hundreds of nucleotide sequences that were highly shared and had low generation probability. In a later analysis, a clonal expansion index for each public chain was calculated from normalized within-repertoire ranks of inferred template counts. In a later analysis, generation probabilities were computed using a VDJ recombination model fitted to out-of-frame rearrangements, and the results were checked against IGoR. In a later analysis, TCR-TCR, TCR-HLA and TCR-CMV co-occurrence was scored with hypergeometric tests, and a repertoire-size bias correction was applied to TCR pairs. A later analysis estimated false discovery rates by permuting HLA or CMV assignments 20 times. A later analysis grouped co-occurring TCRs with DBSCAN, adding TCRdist sequence similarity when clustering within HLA-allele-positive subsets. Repertoires with fewer than 30,000 or more than 120,000 public chains were left out of co-occurrence clustering, as were five repertoires with anomalous nucleotide sharing. TCRdb limited this immuneACCESS table to in-frame rearrangements with V and J called. A share of clones is missing; checked studies link under half to unresolved V genes, and the rest is unexplained. V and J calls and clone size are as listed in that table; D and trimming were resolved from the DNA. The sample yields roughly 200,000 clones; about two thirds were counted once. The ten largest clones represent 2% to 3% of the sample.

The CDR3 spans 15 residues, from the cysteine through the phenylalanine. This entry keeps only the CDR3 DNA: 45 bases, framed from base 1. As for this clone: Its recognized antigen is unknown. Base quality data are lacking; no much larger clone is found one base away.

In total, 630 or so healthy bone marrow donors made up the cohort. All cohort members were sampled while nominally healthy, although unrecorded immune exposures were likely present. The donor tested CMV seropositive, placing the donor among the 290 or so seropositive members of the cohort. Each donor provided a peripheral blood sample, and peripheral blood mononuclear cells were used for TCR beta sequencing. Genomic DNA extraction from the blood cell samples was performed with the Qiagen DNeasy Blood Extraction Kit. Sequencing was performed on PBMCs. Rearrangement joined TRBV21-1 to TRBJ2-7; TRBD1, the table's D call, lacks a check against the DNA. TRBV21-1 is recorded as a pseudogene. This clonotype was sampled from a man aged 40-55 years in good health and CMV-seropositive. Read as DNA, the sequence is TGTGCCAGCAGCAATCCAGGGGCAGATCCCTACGAGCAGTACTTC. It codes for CASSNPGADPYEQYF.